This T cell receptor (beta chain) was sequenced for a study of control samples from healthy donors and cancer patients. Libraries were prepared by immunoSEQ multiplex PCR; TCRdb keeps only in-frame clonotypes and omits some of them. The repertoire holds about 73,000 clones, with 94% as singletons. Trimming removed 1 base from V and 9 bases from J, with 16 bases in between. There are 14 residues in the CDR3. Germline V CDR1 and CDR2: SGHDT, YYEEEE. This clonotype was sampled from a middle-aged woman in good health. The sequenced sample was blood. This sequence joins TRBV5-6 and TRBJ1-1, with D tentatively TRBD1 (5 bases). The CDR3 loop is CASSLKSGDRQAFF. Written as DNA, the CDR3 is TGTGCCAGCAGCTTGAAATCGGGTGACAGACAAGCTTTCTTT.